Listed below are T cell receptor beta chains from one sample, sequenced in a study of blood T cell repertoires in COVID-19. Profiling relied on immunoSEQ multiplex PCR, and the TCRdb table lists in-frame clones only, not all of them. The sample yields more than 85,000 clones, roughly 80% seen once. The sample taken for sequencing was peripheral blood. The receptors derive from a woman aged 70-85 years with acute or convalescent COVID-19. CDR3s include the opening cysteine and the closing phenylalanine or tryptophan. D genes are given only for firm matches. The size entry is marked missing in some rows and otherwise reads once, few, many or a size class.

j_call d_call v_call clone_size cdr3_nt cdr3_aa
TRBJ1-5 TRBD1 TRBV7-9 . TGTGCCAGCAGCAACTACGGGACAGGCAAAATCCAGCCCCAGCATTTT CASSNYGTGKIQPQHF
TRBJ2-1 . TRBV30 . TGTGCCTGGGAGAGGGACAATGAGCAGTTCTTC CAWERDNEQFF
TRBJ1-1 . TRBV6-2/TRBV6-3 . TGTGCCAGCAGTCCCGGTGGGGCGAACACTGAAGCTTTCTTT CASSPGGANTEAFF
TRBJ1-5 . TRBV6-1 . TGTGCCAGCAGTGCAACAGGGATTTATAGCAATCAGCCCCAGCATTTT CASSATGIYSNQPQHF
TRBJ2-3 TRBD2 TRBV6-1 . TGTGCCAGCAGTGATACTAGCGGGGCAGATACGCAGTATTTT CASSDTSGADTQYF
TRBJ2-2 TRBD1 TRBV19 . TGTGCCAGTAGTATCGGAGGACAGGTCAACACCGGGGAGCTGTTTTTT CASSIGGQVNTGELFF
TRBJ1-3 . TRBV27 . TGTGCCAGCAGTGCAGAAGTCTCTGGAAACACCATATATTTT CASSAEVSGNTIYF
TRBJ1-2 . TRBV25-1 . TGTGCCAGCAGTGGAGGGTACGAGGGAGGTAACTATGGCTACACCTTC CASSGGYEGGNYGYTF
TRBJ1-6 TRBD1 TRBV5-1 . TGCGCCAGCCAGGAGGGGGCAGGTTACTATAATTCACCCCTCCACTTT CASQEGAGYYNSPLHF
TRBJ2-5 TRBD1 TRBV5-1 . TGCGCCAGCAGCTTGGCGGGACAGCAAGAGACCCAGTACTTC CASSLAGQQETQYF
TRBJ1-2 . TRBV4-1 . TGCGCCAGCAGCCAAGTTGAAAGGGGTGGCTACACCTTC CASSQVERGGYTF
TRBJ1-2 . TRBV7-9 . TGTGCCAGCAGCTCCGAAGGGGCCTCAAATGGCTACACCTTC CASSSEGASNGYTF
TRBJ2-7 . TRBV3-1/TRBV3-2 . TGTGCCAGCAGCCAGGCCAAATCCTACGAGCAGTACTTC CASSQAKSYEQYF
TRBJ1-1 . TRBV7-9 . TGTGCCAGCAGCCCCCAGGAGAACACTGAAGCTTTCTTT CASSPQENTEAFF
TRBJ2-7 . TRBV28 . TGTGCCAGCAGTTCCACCTCAGGGTTCGAGCAGTACTTC CASSSTSGFEQYF
TRBJ1-2 TRBD1 TRBV28 . TGTGCCAGCAGGGGACGGACAGGGGCCGGTAGCTATGGCTACACCTTC CASRGRTGAGSYGYTF
TRBJ1-4 . TRBV7-2 . TGTGCCAGCAGCAAAGGACAGCTCAATGAAAAACTGTTTTTT CASSKGQLNEKLFF
TRBJ1-3 TRBD1 TRBV5-1 . TGCGCCAGCAGCTTGGGGGGAACGACAGGGTCTGGAAACACCATATATTTT CASSLGGTTGSGNTIYF
TRBJ1-1 TRBD1 TRBV2 . TGTGCCAGCAGGGTTGGCAGACAGGGGGGTGAAGCTTTCTTT CASRVGRQGGEAFF
TRBJ1-2 . TRBV27 . TGTGCCAGCAGTTTAAAGTCCAGTTACTATGGCTACACCTTC CASSLKSSYYGYTF
TRBJ1-1 TRBD1 TRBV5-1 . TGCGCCAGCAGCATTACAGGGGAGACTGAAGCTTTCTTT CASSITGETEAFF
TRBJ2-1 TRBD2 TRBV24-1 . TGTGCCACCAGTATGAGCGGGGGATTATACAATGAGCAGTTCTTC CATSMSGGLYNEQFF
TRBJ2-6 . TRBV18 . TGTGCCAGCTCACCAAATCAACAGGGCGACTCGTACTCTGGGGCCAACGTCCTGACTTTC CASSPNQQGDSYSGANVLTF
TRBJ2-7 TRBD1 TRBV4-1 . TGCGCCAGCAGCCAAGCCCCGGGACAGGCCTACGAGCAGTACTTC CASSQAPGQAYEQYF
TRBJ1-2 TRBD1 TRBV19 . TGTGCCAGTAGTACCCGGGACAGGGTATCTGGCTACACCTTC CASSTRDRVSGYTF
TRBJ1-3 . TRBV18 . TGTGCCAGCTATACAGGTAGAGGAGACACCATATATTTT CASYTGRGDTIYF
TRBJ2-1 . TRBV29-1 . TGCAGCGTTGCCCTTTACAATGAGCAGTTCTTC CSVALYNEQFF
TRBJ1-5 TRBD1 TRBV4-1 . TGCGCCAGCAGCCACTACGGACAGGTTGGACAGCCCCAGCATTTT CASSHYGQVGQPQHF
TRBJ1-1 TRBD1 TRBV5-6 once TGTGCCAGCAGCCAGGGGACAGGGAGGAACACTGAAGCTTTCTTT CASSQGTGRNTEAFF
TRBJ2-2 . TRBV19 few TGTGCCAGTAGTACCTCAGGGAACACCGGGGAGCTGTTTTTT CASSTSGNTGELFF
TRBJ2-7 . TRBV12-1 . TGTGCCAGCAGCGCAGGACAGGGGGGTTACGAGCAGTACTTC CASSAGQGGYEQYF
TRBJ1-3 . TRBV4-2 once TGTGCCAGCAGCCTGGACAACTCTGGAAACACCATATATTTT CASSLDNSGNTIYF
TRBJ2-7 TRBD1 TRBV27 . TGTGCCAGCAGTTTAGGGACAGGGGGCAAGTACGAGCAGTACTTC CASSLGTGGKYEQYF
TRBJ1-1 . TRBV18 . TGTGCCAGCTCAAGCCGCCAAAGTCAAATGAACACTGAAGCTTTCTTT CASSSRQSQMNTEAFF
TRBJ1-2 . TRBV19 . TGTGCCAGTCACCGAGATCTCTCCTATGGCTACACCTTC CASHRDLSYGYTF
TRBJ2-3 . TRBV21-1 . TGTGCCAGCAGCAAAGGGGGGGTACTCACAGATACGCAGTATTTT CASSKGGVLTDTQYF
TRBJ2-3 . TRBV30 . TGTGCCTGGAGTGTACGTTCGGGAGATACGCAGTATTTT CAWSVRSGDTQYF
TRBJ1-5 TRBD1 TRBV5-1 few TGCGCCAGCAGCTTGAAAGTGGGGACAGTCCGTCAGCCCCAGCATTTT CASSLKVGTVRQPQHF
TRBJ1-1 TRBD1 TRBV2 . TGTGCCAGCAGTGGGGTTACGGAACGCAGGGGGGCTTTCTTT CASSGVTERRGAFF
TRBJ1-6 . TRBV14 . TGTGCCAGCAGCCCCCCCGGGTCCAATAATTCACCCCTCCACTTT CASSPPGSNNSPLHF
TRBJ1-4 TRBD1 TRBV6-5 many TGTGCCAGCAGTTCTGACAGGGGGCGAGAAAAACTGTTTTTT CASSSDRGREKLFF
TRBJ1-1 TRBD1 TRBV18 . TGTGCCAGCTCACCTCGGACAGGAGTGAACACTGAAGCTTTCTTT CASSPRTGVNTEAFF
TRBJ1-1 TRBD1 TRBV30 . TGTGCCTGGACCCAAAACAGGGGGGCGAACACTGAAGCTTTCTTT CAWTQNRGANTEAFF
TRBJ2-1 . TRBV27 . TGTGCCAGCGCACAGGTCTATTACTACAATGAGCAGTTCTTC CASAQVYYYNEQFF
TRBJ2-3 TRBD2 TRBV24-1 once TGTGCCACCAGTGATATAGCGGGGGTGTATTTT CATSDIAGVYF
TRBJ1-4 TRBD1 TRBV29-1 . TGCAGCGTTGGGGGACAGGGTACGGGGAGTTTAAAACTGTTTTTT CSVGGQGTGSLKLFF
TRBJ2-7 . TRBV6-6 . TGTGCCAGCAGTTACGGTTTGCAGGGTCGATACGAGCAGTACTTC CASSYGLQGRYEQYF
TRBJ2-5 . TRBV3-1/TRBV3-2 . TGTGCCAGCAGCCGAGGGGGTGGGGAGACCCAGTACTTC CASSRGGGETQYF